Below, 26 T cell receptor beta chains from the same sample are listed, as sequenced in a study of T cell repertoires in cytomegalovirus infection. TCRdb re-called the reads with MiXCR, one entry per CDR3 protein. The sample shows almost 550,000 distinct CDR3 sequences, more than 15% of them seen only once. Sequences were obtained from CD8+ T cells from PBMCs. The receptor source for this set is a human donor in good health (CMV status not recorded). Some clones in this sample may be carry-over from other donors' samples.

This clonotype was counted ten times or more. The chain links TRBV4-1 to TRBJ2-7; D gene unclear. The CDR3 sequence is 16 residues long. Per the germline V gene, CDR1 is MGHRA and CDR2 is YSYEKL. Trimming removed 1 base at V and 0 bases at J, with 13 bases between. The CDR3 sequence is CASSQAYSGVSYEQYF. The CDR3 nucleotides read TGCGCCAGCAGCCAAGCTTACAGTGGGGTCTCCTACGAGCAGTACTTC.

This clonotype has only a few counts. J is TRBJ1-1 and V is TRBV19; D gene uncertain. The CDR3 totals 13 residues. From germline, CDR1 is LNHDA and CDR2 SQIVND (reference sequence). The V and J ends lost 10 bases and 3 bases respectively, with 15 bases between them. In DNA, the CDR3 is TGTGCCACTAGACGGGGTGTGTACACTGAAGCTTTCTTT. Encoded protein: CATRRGVYTEAFF.

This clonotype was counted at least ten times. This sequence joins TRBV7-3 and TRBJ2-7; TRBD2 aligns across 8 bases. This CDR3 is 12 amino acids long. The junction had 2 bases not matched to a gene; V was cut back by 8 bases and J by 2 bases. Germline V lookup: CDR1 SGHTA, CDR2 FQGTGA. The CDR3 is CASRGGTYEQYF. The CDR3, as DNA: TGTGCCAGCCGGGGGGGGACCTACGAGCAGTACTTC. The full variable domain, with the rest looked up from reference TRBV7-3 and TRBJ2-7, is GAGVSQTPSNKVTEKGKYVELRCDPISGHTALYWYRQSLGQGPEFLIYFQGTGAADDSGLPNDRFFAVRPEGSVSTLKIQRTERGDSAVYLCASRGGTYEQYFGPGTRLTVT.

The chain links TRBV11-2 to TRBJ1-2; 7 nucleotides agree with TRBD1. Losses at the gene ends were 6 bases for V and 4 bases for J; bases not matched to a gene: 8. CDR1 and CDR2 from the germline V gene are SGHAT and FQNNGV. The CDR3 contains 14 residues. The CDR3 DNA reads TGTGCCAGCAGAACCGGGACAGACCCCTATGGCTACACCTTC. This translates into CASRTGTDPYGYTF.

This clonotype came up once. CDR3 in amino acids: CASGSASYNEQFF. CDR3 bases: TGTGCCAGCGGTAGCGCCTCCTACAATGAGCAGTTCTTC. V gene TRBV27 combines with J gene TRBJ2-1, with D perhaps TRBD2 (5 bases). CDR3 length: 13 amino acids. Trimming took off 8 bases at V and 0 bases at J, with 8 bases between the two ends. Germline CDR1 MNHEY, CDR2 SMNVEV (reference sequence).

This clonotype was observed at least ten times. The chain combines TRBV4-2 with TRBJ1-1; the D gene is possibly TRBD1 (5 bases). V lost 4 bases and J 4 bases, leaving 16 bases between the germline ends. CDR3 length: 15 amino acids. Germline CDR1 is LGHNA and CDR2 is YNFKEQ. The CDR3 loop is CASSPMGGGGTEAFF. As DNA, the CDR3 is TGTGCCAGCAGCCCAATGGGGGGTGGAGGCACTGAAGCTTTCTTT.

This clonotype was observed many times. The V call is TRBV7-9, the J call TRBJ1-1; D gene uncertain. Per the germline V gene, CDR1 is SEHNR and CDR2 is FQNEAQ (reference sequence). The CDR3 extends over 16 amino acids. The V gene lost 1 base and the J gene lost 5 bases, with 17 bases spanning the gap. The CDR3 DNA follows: TGTGCCAGCAGCTTAGATTCCGAAACCTTATTTACTGAAGCTTTCTTT. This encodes CASSLDSETLFTEAFF.

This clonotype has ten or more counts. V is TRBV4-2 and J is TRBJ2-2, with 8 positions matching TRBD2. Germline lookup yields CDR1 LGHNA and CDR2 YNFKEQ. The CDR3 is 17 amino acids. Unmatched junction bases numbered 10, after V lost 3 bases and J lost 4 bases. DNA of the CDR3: TGTGCCAGCAGCCACCCTTTAGCGGGGCTCTCCACCGGGGAGCTGTTTTTT. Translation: CASSHPLAGLSTGELFF.

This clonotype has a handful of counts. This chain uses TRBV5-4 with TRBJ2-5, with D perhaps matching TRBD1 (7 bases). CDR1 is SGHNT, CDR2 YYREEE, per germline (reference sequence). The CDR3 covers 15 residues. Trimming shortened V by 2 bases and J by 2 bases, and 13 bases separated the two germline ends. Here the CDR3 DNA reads TGTGCCAGCAGCTTTATGGAGGGACAGCAAGAGACCCAGTACTTC. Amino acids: CASSFMEGQQETQYF. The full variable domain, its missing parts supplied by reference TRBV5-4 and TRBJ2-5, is ETGVTQSPTHLIKTRGQQVTLRCSSQSGHNTVSWYQQALGQGPQFIFQYYREEENGRGNFPPRFSGLQFPNYSSELNVNALELDDSALYLCASSFMEGQQETQYFGPGTRLLVL.

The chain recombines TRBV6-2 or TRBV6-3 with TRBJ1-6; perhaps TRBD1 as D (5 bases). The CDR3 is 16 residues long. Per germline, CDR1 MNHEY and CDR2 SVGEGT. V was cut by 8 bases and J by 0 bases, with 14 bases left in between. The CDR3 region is CASGHLMSSYNSPLHF. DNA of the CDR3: TGTGCCAGCGGACACCTAATGAGCTCCTATAATTCACCCCTCCACTTT.

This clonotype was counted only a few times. CDR3 in amino acids: CASSLWRTGGPDTQYF. The CDR3 DNA sequence: TGTGCCAGCAGTTTATGGCGGACAGGGGGCCCAGATACGCAGTATTTT. The chain has TRBV28 and TRBJ2-3, with 11 bases lining up with TRBD1. The CDR3 runs to 16 residues. CDR1 is MDHEN and CDR2 is SYDVKM in the germline V gene. The junction had 3 bases not matched to a gene; V was cut back by 0 bases and J by 4 bases.

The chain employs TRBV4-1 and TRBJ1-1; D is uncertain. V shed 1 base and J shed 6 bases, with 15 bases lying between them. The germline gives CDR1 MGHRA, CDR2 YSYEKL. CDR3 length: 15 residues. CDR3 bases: TGCGCCAGCAGCCAAGTGGGGTCTGGTTACCCTGAAGCTTTCTTT. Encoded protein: CASSQVGSGYPEAFF.

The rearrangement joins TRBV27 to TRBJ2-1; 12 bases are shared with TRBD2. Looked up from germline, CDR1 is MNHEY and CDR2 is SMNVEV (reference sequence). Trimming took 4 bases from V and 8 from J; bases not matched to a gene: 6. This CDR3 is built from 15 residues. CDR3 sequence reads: CASSSGLAGLYEQFF. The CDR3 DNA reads TGTGCCAGCAGTTCCGGACTAGCGGGATTGTATGAGCAGTTCTTC.

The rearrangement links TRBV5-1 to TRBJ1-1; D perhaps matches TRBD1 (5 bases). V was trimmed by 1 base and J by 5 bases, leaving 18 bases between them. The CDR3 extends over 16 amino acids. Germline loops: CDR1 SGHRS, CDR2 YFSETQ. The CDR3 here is CASSLSALGERTEAFF. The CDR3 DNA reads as TGCGCCAGCAGCTTGAGCGCGCTAGGGGAGAGAACTGAAGCTTTCTTT.

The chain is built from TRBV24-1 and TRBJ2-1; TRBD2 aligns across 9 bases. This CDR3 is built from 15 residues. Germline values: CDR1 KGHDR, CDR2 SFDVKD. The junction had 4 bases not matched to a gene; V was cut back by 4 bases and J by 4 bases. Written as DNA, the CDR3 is TGTGCCACCAGTGAGCGGACTAGCGCGTACAATGAGCAGTTCTTC. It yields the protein CATSERTSAYNEQFF.

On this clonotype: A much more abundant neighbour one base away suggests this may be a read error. This CDR3 reads CASTPRRGQQDTQYF. The CDR3 bases are TGTGCCAGCACCCCCCGCAGGGGACAGCAAGATACCCAGTACTTC. The J gene is TRBJ2-5, the V gene TRBV27, with 7 nucleotides matching TRBD1. The germline CDR1 and CDR2 sequences are MNHEY and SMNVEV (reference sequence). The CDR3 has 15 residues.

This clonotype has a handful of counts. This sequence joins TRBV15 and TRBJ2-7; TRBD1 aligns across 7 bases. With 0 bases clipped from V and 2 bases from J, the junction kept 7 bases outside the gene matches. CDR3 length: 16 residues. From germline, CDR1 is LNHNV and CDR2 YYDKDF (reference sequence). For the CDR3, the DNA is TGTGCCACCAGCAGAGAACCCACAGGGGTTCCCTACGAGCAGTACTTC. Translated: CATSREPTGVPYEQYF.

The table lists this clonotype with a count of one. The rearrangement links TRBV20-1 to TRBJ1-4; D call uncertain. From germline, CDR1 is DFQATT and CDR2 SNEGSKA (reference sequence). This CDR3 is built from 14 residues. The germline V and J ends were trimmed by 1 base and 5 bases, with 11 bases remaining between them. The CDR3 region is CSARVGHRNEKLFF. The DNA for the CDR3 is TGCAGTGCTAGAGTGGGTCACCGAAATGAAAAACTGTTTTTT.

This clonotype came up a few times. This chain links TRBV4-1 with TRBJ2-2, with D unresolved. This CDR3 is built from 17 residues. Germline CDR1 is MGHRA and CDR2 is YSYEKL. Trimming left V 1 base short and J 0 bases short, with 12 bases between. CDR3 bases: TGCGCCAGCAGCCAAGGAAGAGTAGTAACGAACACCGGGGAGCTGTTTTTT. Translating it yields CASSQGRVVTNTGELFF.

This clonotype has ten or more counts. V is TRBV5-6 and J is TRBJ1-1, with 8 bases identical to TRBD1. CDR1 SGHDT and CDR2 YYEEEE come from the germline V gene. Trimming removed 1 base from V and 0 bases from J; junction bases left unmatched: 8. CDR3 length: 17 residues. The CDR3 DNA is TGTGCCAGCAGCTTGAGTCCCGGGACAGGATTGAACACTGAAGCTTTCTTT. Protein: CASSLSPGTGLNTEAFF.

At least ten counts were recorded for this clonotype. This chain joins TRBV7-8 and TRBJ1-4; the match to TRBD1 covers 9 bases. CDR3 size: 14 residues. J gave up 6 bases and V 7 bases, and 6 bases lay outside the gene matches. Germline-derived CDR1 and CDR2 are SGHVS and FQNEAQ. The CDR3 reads CASKYRGQDEKLFF. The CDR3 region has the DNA TGTGCCAGCAAATACAGGGGGCAAGATGAAAAACTGTTTTTT.

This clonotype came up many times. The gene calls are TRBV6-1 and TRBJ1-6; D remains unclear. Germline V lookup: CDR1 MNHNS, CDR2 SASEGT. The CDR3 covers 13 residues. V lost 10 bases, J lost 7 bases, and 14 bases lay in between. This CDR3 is CATRWTQNSPLHF. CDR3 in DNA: TGTGCCACCAGATGGACCCAGAATTCACCCCTCCACTTT.

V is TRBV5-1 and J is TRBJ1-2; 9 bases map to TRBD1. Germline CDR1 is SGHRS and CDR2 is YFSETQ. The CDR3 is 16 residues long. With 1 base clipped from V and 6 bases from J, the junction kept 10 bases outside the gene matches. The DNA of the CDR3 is TGCGCCAGCAGCTTGCCCGCGTGGACAGGGGAGAATGGCTACACCTTC. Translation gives CASSLPAWTGENGYTF.

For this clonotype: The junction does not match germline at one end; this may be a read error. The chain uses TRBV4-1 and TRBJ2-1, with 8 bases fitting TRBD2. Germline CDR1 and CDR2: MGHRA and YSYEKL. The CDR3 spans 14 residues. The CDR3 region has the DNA TGTGCCAGCAGCCAAGACGGGACTAGTAATGTGCAGTTCTTC. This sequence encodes CASSQDGTSNVQFF.

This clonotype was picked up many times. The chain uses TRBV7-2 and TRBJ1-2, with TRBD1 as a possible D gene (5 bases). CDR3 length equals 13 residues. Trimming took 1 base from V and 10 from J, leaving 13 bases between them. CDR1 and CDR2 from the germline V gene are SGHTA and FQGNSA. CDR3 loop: CASSLGATVYYTF. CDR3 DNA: TGTGCCAGCAGCTTAGGTGCGACAGTATACTACACCTTC.

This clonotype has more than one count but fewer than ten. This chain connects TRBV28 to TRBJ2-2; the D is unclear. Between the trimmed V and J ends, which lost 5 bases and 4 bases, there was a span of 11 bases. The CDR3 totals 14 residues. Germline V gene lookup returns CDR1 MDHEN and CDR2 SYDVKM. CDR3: CASSPLTVTGELFF. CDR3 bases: TGTGCCAGCAGTCCTCTTACAGTCACCGGGGAGCTGTTTTTT.